This T cell receptor (beta chain) was identified during a study of T cell repertoires in cytomegalovirus infection. From germline, CDR1 is MDHEN and CDR2 SYDVKM. The CDR3 has 12 residues. The V and J ends lost 8 bases and 11 bases respectively, with 13 bases between them. Each CDR3 protein is one row after TCRdb ran MiXCR on the reads. The sample gives roughly 100,000 distinct CDR3 sequences, 16% of which show up once; 8% is in the top ten. The sample comprised PBMCs. The chain couples TRBV28 to TRBJ1-6, with a weak D call TRBD1 (6 bases). The TCR was taken from a human donor in good health (CMV status not recorded). Some clones in this sample may be carry-over from other donors' samples. CDR3 nucleotide sequence: TGTGCCAGCTTAACAGGGTCGGCACCCCTCCACTTT. This codes for CASLTGSAPLHF.